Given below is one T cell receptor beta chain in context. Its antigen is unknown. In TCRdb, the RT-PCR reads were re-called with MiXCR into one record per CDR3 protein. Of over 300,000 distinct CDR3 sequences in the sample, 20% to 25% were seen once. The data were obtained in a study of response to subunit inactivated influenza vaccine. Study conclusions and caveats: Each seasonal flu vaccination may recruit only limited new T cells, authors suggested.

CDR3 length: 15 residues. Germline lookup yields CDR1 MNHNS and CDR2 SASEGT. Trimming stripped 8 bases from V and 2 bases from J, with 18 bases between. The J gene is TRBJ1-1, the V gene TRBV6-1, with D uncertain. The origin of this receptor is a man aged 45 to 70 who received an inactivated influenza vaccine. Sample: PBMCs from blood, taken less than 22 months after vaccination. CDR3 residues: CASSLSGRKNTEAFF. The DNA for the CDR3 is TGTGCCAGCTCCCTCTCCGGACGGAAAAACACTGAAGCTTTCTTT.